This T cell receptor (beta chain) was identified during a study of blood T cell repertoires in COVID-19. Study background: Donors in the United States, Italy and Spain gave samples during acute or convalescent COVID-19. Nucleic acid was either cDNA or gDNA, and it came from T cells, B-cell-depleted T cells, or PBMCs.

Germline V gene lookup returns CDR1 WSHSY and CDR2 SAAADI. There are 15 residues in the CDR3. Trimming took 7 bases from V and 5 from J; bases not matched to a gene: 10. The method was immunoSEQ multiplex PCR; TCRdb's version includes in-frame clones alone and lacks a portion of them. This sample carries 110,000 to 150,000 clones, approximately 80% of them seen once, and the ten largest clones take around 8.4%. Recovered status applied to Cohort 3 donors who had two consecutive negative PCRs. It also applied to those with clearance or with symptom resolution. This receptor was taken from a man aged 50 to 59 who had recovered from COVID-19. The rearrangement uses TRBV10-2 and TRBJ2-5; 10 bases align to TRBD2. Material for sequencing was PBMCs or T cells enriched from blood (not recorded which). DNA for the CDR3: TGCGCCAGCAACCCGGGACTAGCGCGGGATGAGACCCAGTACTTC. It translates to CASNPGLARDETQYF.